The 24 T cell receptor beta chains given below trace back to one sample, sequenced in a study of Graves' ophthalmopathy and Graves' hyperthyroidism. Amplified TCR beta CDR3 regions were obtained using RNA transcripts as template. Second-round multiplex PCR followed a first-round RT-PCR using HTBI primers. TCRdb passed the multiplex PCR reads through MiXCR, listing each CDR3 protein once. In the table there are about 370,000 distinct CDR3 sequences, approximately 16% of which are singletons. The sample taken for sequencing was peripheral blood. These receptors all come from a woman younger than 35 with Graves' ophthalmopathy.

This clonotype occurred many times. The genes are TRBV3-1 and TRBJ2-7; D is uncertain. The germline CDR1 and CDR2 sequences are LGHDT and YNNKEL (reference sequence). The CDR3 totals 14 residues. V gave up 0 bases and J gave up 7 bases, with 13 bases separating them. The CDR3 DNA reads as TGTGCCAGCAGCCAAGATGCGATCAGCCCTGAGCAGTACTTC. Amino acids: CASSQDAISPEQYF.

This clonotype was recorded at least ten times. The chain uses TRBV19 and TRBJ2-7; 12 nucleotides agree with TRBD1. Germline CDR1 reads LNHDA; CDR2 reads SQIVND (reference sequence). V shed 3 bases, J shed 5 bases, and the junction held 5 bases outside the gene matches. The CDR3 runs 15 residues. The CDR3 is CASSISGQGADEQYF. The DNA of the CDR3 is TGTGCCAGTAGTATCTCGGGACAGGGGGCCGACGAGCAGTACTTC.

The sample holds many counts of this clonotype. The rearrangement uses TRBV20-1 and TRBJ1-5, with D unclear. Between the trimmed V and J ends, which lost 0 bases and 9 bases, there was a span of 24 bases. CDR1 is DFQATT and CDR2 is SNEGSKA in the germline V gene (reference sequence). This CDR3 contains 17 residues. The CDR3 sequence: CSARDSSGAPGVGPQHF. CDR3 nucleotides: TGCAGTGCTAGAGATAGTTCAGGTGCCCCCGGAGTTGGGCCCCAGCATTTT.

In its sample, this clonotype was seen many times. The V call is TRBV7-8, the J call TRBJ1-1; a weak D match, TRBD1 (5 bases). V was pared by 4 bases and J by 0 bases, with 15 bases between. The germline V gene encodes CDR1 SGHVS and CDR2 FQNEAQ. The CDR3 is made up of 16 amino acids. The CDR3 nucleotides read TGTGCCAGCAGCTACCCCCGGGGGGAGGTGAACACTGAAGCTTTCTTT. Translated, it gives CASSYPRGEVNTEAFF.

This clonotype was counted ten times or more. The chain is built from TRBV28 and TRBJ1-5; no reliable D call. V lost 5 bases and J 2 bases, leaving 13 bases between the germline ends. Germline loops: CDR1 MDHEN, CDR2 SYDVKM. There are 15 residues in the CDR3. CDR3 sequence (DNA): TGTGCCAGCAGTCCATTTTCCTGGGGCAATCAGCCCCAGCATTTT. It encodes CASSPFSWGNQPQHF.

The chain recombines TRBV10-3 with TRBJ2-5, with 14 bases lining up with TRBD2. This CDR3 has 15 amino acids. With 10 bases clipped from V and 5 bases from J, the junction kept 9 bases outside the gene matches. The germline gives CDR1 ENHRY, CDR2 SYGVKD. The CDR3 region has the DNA TGTGCCACAAAGGGACTAGCGGGAGAAAACGAGACCCAGTACTTC. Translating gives CATKGLAGENETQYF.

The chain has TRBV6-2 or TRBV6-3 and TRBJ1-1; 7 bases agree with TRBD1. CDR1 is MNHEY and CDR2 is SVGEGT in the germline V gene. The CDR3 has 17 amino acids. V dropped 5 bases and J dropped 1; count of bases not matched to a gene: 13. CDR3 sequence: CASSHRTGQVPNTEAFF. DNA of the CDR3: TGTGCCAGCAGTCACCGGACAGGCCAAGTTCCGAACACTGAAGCTTTCTTT.

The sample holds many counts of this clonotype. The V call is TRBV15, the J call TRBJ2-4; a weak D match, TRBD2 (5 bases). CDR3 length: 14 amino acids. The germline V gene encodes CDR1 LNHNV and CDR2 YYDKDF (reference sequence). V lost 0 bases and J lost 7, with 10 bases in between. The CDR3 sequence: CATSRETRGNIQYF. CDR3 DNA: TGTGCCACCAGCAGAGAAACCCGAGGGAACATTCAGTACTTC.

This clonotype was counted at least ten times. CDR3 coding DNA: TGTGCCAGCAGCCCCCGCAGGAGGCTAGCGGTGAGTCCCTACGAGCAGTACTTC. Its translation is CASSPRRRLAVSPYEQYF. This sequence joins TRBV11-3 and TRBJ2-7; 7 nucleotides match TRBD2. V shed 5 bases, J shed 2 bases, and the junction held 18 bases outside the gene matches. Germline V gene sequence: CDR1 SGHNT, CDR2 YENEEA. The CDR3 covers 18 residues. Complete variable domain (other parts from reference TRBV11-3 and TRBJ2-7): EAGVVQSPRYKIIEKKQPVAFWCNPISGHNTLYWYLQNLGQGPELLIRYENEEAVDDSQLPKDRFSAERLKGVDSTLKIQPAELGDSAVYLCASSPRRRLAVSPYEQYFGPGTRLTVT.

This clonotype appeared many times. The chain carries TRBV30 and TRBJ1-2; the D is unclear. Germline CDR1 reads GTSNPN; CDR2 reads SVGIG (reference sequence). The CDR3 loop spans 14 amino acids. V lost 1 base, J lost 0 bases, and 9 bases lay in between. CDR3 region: CAWSGRASNYGYTF. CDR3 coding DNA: TGTGCCTGGAGTGGAAGGGCCTCTAACTATGGCTACACCTTC.

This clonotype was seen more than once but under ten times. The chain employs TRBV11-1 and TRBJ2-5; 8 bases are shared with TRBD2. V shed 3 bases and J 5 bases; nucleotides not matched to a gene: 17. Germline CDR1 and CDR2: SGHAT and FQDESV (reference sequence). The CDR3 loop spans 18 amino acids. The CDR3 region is CASSFSPFAGGAEETQYF. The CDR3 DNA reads TGTGCCAGCAGCTTTTCCCCCTTTGCCGGGGGGGCCGAGGAGACCCAGTACTTC. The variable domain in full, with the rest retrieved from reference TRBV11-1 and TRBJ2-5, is EAEVAQSPRYKITEKSQAVAFWCDPISGHATLYWYRQILGQGPELLVQFQDESVVDDSQLPKDRFSAERLKGVDSTLKIQPAELGDSAMYLCASSFSPFAGGAEETQYFGPGTRLLVL.

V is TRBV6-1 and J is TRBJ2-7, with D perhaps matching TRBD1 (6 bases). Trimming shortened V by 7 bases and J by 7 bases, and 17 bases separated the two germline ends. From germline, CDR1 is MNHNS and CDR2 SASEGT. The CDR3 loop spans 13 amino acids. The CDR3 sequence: CASTEGQLREQYF. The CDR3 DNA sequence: TGTGCCAGCACCGAAGGACAGTTACGAGAGCAGTACTTC.

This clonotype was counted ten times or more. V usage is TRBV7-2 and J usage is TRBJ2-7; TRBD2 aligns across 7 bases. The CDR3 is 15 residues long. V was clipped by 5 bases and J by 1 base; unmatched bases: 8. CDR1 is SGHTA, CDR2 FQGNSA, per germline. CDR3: CASSIHSGQSYEQYF. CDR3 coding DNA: TGTGCCAGCAGCATTCATAGCGGGCAGTCCTACGAGCAGTACTTC. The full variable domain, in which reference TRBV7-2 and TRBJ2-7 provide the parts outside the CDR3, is GAGVSQSPSNKVTEKGKDVELRCDPISGHTALYWYRQSLGQGLEFLIYFQGNSAPDKSGLPSDRFSAERTGGSVSTLTIQRTQQEDSAVYLCASSIHSGQSYEQYFGPGTRLTVT.

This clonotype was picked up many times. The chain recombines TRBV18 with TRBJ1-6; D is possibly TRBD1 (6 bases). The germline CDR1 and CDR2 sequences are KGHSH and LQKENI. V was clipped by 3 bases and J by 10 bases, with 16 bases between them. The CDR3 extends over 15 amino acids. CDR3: CASSPAGQIGSPLHF. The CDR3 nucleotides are TGTGCCAGCTCACCTGCCGGACAGATTGGATCACCCCTCCACTTT.

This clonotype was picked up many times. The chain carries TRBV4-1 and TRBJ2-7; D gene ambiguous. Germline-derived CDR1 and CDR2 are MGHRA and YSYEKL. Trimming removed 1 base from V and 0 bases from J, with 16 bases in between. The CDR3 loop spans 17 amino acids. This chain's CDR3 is CASSQVEDGSSSYEQYF. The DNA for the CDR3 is TGCGCCAGCAGCCAAGTAGAGGACGGATCGAGCTCCTACGAGCAGTACTTC.

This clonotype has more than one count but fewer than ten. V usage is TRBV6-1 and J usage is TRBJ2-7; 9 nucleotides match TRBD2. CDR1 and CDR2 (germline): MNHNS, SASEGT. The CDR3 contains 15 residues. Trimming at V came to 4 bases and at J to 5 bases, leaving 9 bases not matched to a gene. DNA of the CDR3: TGTGCCAGCAGTGTTAGCGGGAGCTGGGTCCACGAGCAGTACTTC. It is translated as CASSVSGSWVHEQYF.

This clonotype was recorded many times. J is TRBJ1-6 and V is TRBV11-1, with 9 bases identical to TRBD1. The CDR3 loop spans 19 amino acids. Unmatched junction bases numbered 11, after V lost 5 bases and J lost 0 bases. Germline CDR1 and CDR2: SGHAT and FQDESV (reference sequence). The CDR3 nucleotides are TGTGCCAGCAGCCCCCCCGCTGGGACAGGGAGCTCCTATAATTCACCCCTCCACTTT. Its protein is CASSPPAGTGSSYNSPLHF.

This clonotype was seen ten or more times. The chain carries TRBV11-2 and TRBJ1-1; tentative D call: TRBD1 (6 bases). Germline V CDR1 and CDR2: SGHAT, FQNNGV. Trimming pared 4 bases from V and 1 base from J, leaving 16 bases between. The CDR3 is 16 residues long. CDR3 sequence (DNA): TGTGCCAGCAGCTCCTGGGGTACGACAGGGAACACTGAAGCTTTCTTT. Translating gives CASSSWGTTGNTEAFF.

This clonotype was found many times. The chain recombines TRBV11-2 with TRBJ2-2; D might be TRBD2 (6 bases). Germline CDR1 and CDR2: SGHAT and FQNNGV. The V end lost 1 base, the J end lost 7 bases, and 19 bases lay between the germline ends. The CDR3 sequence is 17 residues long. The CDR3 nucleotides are TGTGCCAGCAGCTTAGGGGGACTCCCAACGTGGGGCGGGGAGCTGTTTTTT. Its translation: CASSLGGLPTWGGELFF.

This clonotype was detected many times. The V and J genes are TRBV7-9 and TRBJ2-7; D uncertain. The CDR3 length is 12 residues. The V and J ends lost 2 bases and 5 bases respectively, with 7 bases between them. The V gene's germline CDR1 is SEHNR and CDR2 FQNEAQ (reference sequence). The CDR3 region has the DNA TGTGCCAGCAGCTTAAATATCAACGAGCAGTACTTC. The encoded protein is CASSLNINEQYF. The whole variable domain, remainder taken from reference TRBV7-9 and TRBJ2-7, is DTGVSQNPRHKITKRGQNVTFRCDPISEHNRLYWYRQTLGQGPEFLTYFQNEAQLEKSRLLSDRFSAERPKGSFSTLEIQRTEQGDSAMYLCASSLNINEQYFGPGTRLTVT.

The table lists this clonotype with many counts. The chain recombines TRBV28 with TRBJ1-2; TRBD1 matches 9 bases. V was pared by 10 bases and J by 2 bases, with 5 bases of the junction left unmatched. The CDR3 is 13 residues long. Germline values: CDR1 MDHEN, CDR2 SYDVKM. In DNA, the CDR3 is TGTGCCATCGTGGACAGGGGAAACTATGGCTACACCTTC. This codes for CAIVDRGNYGYTF.

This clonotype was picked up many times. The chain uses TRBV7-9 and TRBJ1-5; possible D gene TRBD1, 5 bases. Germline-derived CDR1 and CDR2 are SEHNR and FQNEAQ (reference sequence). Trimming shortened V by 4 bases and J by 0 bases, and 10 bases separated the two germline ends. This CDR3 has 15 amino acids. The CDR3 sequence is CASSSGSTSNQPQHF. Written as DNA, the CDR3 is TGTGCCAGCAGCTCAGGGTCCACTAGCAATCAGCCCCAGCATTTT. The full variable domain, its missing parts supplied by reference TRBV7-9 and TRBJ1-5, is DTGVSQNPRHKITKRGQNVTFRCDPISEHNRLYWYRQTLGQGPEFLTYFQNEAQLEKSRLLSDRFSAERPKGSFSTLEIQRTEQGDSAMYLCASSSGSTSNQPQHFGDGTRLSIL.

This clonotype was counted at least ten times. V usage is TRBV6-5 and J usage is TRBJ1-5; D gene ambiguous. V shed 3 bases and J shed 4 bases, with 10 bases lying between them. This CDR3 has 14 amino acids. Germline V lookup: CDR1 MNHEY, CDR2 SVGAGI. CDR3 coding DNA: TGTGCCAGCAGTTATGGGGTCTGGAATCAGCCCCAGCATTTT. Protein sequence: CASSYGVWNQPQHF.

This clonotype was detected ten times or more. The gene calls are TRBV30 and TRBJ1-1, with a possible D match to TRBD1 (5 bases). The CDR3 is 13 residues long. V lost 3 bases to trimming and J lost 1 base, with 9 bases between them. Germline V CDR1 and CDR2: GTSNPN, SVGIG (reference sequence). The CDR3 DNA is TGTGCCTGGAGCAGAACAGGGAACACTGAAGCTTTCTTT. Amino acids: CAWSRTGNTEAFF.